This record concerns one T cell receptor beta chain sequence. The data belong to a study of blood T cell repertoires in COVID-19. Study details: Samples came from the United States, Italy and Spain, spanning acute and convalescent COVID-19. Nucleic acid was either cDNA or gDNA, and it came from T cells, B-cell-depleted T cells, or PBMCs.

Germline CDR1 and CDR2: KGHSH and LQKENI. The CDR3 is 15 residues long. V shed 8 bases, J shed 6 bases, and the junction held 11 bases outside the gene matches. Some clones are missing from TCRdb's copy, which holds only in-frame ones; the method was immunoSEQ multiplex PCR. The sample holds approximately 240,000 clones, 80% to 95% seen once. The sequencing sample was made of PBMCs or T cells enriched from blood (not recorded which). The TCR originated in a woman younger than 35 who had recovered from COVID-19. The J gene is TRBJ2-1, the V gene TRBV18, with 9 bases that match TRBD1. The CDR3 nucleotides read TGTGCCAGCCAAGGACAGGGGATCAGGGGCAATGAGCAGTTCTTC. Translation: CASQGQGIRGNEQFF.